Presented here are 26 T cell receptor beta chains from one specimen sequenced in a study of regulatory T cells in long-lasting Graves disease. HTBI primers from iRepertoire and Arm-PCR of CDR3 regions yielded the TCR beta libraries. TCRdb re-analysed the multiplex PCR reads in MiXCR, keeping a single row per CDR3 protein. This table holds 560,000 or so distinct CDR3 sequences, around 15% found once. Stated time point: newly diagnosed GD, antithyroid drugs for less than 3 months. After RNA was extracted from PBMCs, the TCR library was made from it. Another study also made use of these data, one on T cells in Graves' hyperthyroidism and ophthalmopathy.

The sequenced sample was peripheral blood mononuclear cells (PBMCs), obtained at new diagnosis, from a patient treated with antithyroid drugs. The receptors were gathered from a young man with Graves disease.

A few counts support this clonotype. The J gene is TRBJ1-1, the V gene TRBV6-1; 8 nucleotides agree with TRBD1. Germline CDR1 MNHNS, CDR2 SASEGT. The CDR3 spans 16 residues. The ends lost 6 bases at V and 4 bases at J; junction bases unmatched: 13. The CDR3 bases are TGTGCCAGCAGCAAACCTCCGGGACAGGTGGTCACTGAAGCTTTCTTT. The encoded protein is CASSKPPGQVVTEAFF.

This clonotype appeared many times. The chain couples TRBV20-1 to TRBJ2-1, with 9 nucleotides matching TRBD2. Germline CDR1 is DFQATT and CDR2 is SNEGSKA (reference sequence). The J segment lost 6 bases and the V segment lost 6 bases, leaving 12 bases of the junction unmatched. This CDR3 is built from 15 residues. CDR3 protein: CSAGPSGKGANEQFF. As DNA, the CDR3 is TGCAGTGCCGGCCCTAGCGGGAAGGGAGCCAATGAGCAGTTCTTC.

This clonotype has ten or more counts. J is TRBJ2-7 and V is TRBV5-1; weak D call: TRBD1 (6 bases). The ends were cut back, 0 bases at V and 0 bases at J, with 19 bases in the middle. The CDR3 spans 18 residues. Per germline, CDR1 SGHRS and CDR2 YFSETQ. The CDR3 loop reads CASSLEGRGNPYSYEQYF. The CDR3 DNA sequence: TGCGCCAGCAGCTTGGAGGGCAGGGGAAATCCCTACTCCTACGAGCAGTACTTC.

This clonotype was counted a few times. This chain joins TRBV5-1 and TRBJ2-5, with D unclear. V was cut by 2 bases and J by 2 bases, with 13 bases left in between. Looked up from germline, CDR1 is SGHRS and CDR2 is YFSETQ. The CDR3 covers 15 residues. CDR3 loop: CASSFGPQEQETQYF. DNA of the CDR3: TGCGCCAGCAGCTTTGGACCTCAGGAACAAGAGACCCAGTACTTC.

This clonotype was observed a handful of times. The rearrangement links TRBV19 to TRBJ2-1, with 10 bases aligning to TRBD2. CDR1 LNHDA and CDR2 SQIVND come from the germline V gene (reference sequence). Trimming removed 3 bases from V and 5 bases from J; junction bases left unmatched: 4. The CDR3 is 15 amino acids. The CDR3 sequence: CASSMPTSGNNEQFF. As DNA, the CDR3 is TGTGCCAGTAGTATGCCAACTAGCGGGAACAATGAGCAGTTCTTC.

This clonotype came up many times. This sequence joins TRBV6-1 and TRBJ2-7; TRBD1 or TRBD2 may be the D gene (6 bases each). The germline V gene has CDR1 MNHNS and CDR2 SASEGT. Trimming removed 6 bases at V and 3 bases at J, with 21 bases between. The CDR3 is 16 amino acids. CDR3 region: CASRSGYGGVGYEQYF. CDR3 sequence (DNA): TGTGCCAGCAGGTCGGGATACGGGGGCGTCGGCTACGAGCAGTACTTC.

V and J are TRBV5-1 and TRBJ1-2; TRBD1 agrees at 7 bases. Losses at the gene ends were 5 bases for V and 0 bases for J; bases not matched to a gene: 7. The germline gives CDR1 SGHRS, CDR2 YFSETQ. The CDR3 spans 15 residues. In DNA form, the CDR3 reads TGCGCCAGCAGTTTTATTGGGACAGCTAACTATGGCTACACCTTC. Translated: CASSFIGTANYGYTF.

V and J are TRBV28 and TRBJ2-1; tentative D call: TRBD1 (7 bases). The CDR3 runs 16 residues. Trimming took off 6 bases at V and 3 bases at J, with 18 bases between the two ends. Germline loops: CDR1 MDHEN, CDR2 SYDVKM. The CDR3 DNA sequence: TGTGCCAGCAGAACTGGGGCAGGGGGAGGCTACAATGAGCAGTTCTTC. Translation: CASRTGAGGGYNEQFF.

The CDR3 loop is CASSLSSGDTDTQYF. The CDR3 nucleotides are TGTGCCAGCAGCTTATCTAGCGGGGACACAGATACGCAGTATTTT. The chain recombines TRBV7-2 with TRBJ2-3; 9 positions agree with TRBD2. The germline V gene has CDR1 SGHTA and CDR2 FQGNSA. The CDR3 runs 15 residues. Trimming at V came to 2 bases and at J to 2 bases, leaving 2 bases not matched to a gene.

This clonotype has only a few counts. The gene calls are TRBV5-6 and TRBJ2-1; 7 bases line up with TRBD1. Trimming took 0 bases from V and 3 from J; bases not matched to a gene: 6. Germline V gene data show CDR1 as SGHDT and CDR2 as YYEEEE. CDR3 length: 16 amino acids. CDR3 residues: CASSLGQGGGYNEQFF. The CDR3 DNA reads as TGTGCCAGCAGCTTGGGACAGGGTGGGGGCTACAATGAGCAGTTCTTC.

This clonotype was found many times. The chain recombines TRBV5-1 with TRBJ2-5; no clear D gene. This CDR3 is 17 amino acids long. Germline CDR1 and CDR2: SGHRS and YFSETQ. Trimming took 2 bases from V and 0 from J, leaving 17 bases between them. CDR3 nucleotide sequence: TGCGCCAGCAGCTTACCAAGAATGACTGGGGACCAAGAGACCCAGTACTTC. This translates into CASSLPRMTGDQETQYF.

This clonotype was seen a few times. The chain has TRBV28 and TRBJ2-7, with 7 bases identical to TRBD1. J lost 5 bases, V lost 5 bases, and 6 bases had no gene match. This CDR3 has 13 amino acids. From germline, CDR1 is MDHEN and CDR2 SYDVKM. CDR3 sequence: CASSLDRVDEQYF. The DNA of the CDR3 is TGTGCCAGCAGTCTCGACAGGGTCGACGAGCAGTACTTC.

This clonotype was observed at least ten times. J is TRBJ2-2 and V is TRBV3-1; D possibly corresponds to TRBD2 (6 bases). The CDR3 runs 16 residues. Germline V gene data show CDR1 as LGHDT and CDR2 as YNNKEL (reference sequence). Trimming shortened V by 1 base and J by 4 bases, and 13 bases separated the two germline ends. The DNA of the CDR3 is TGTGCCAGCAGCCAAGCACTAGCTGTTGGCACCGGGGAGCTGTTTTTT. Translating it yields CASSQALAVGTGELFF.

This clonotype was seen ten or more times. The junction shows a germline mismatch at one end, possibly a read error. This chain links TRBV7-7 with TRBJ2-1; 8 bases align to TRBD2. The CDR3 totals 14 residues. Germline V lookup: CDR1 SSHAT, CDR2 FNYEAQ (reference sequence). The CDR3: CASSLEVAGGEQFF. CDR3 DNA sequence: TGTGCTAGCAGCTTAGAGGTGGCGGGAGGAGAGCAGTTCTTC.

In this sample, this clonotype turned up many times. The CDR3 here is CASSLAPQTSGDSYEQYF. The DNA of the CDR3 is TGTGCCAGCAGCTTAGCCCCCCAGACTAGCGGTGACTCCTACGAGCAGTACTTC. This chain uses TRBV11-2 with TRBJ2-7, with 9 bases aligning to TRBD2. Germline V lookup: CDR1 SGHAT, CDR2 FQNNGV. The CDR3 loop spans 18 amino acids. J gave up 0 bases and V 1 base, and 10 bases lay outside the gene matches.

Ten or more counts support this clonotype. The V call is TRBV7-2, the J call TRBJ2-7; maybe TRBD1 (6 bases). The CDR3 extends over 15 amino acids. With 5 bases removed from V and 6 bases from J, the gap between germline ends came to 20 bases. The germline CDR1 and CDR2 sequences are SGHTA and FQGNSA. The DNA of the CDR3 is TGTGCCAGCAGCCAAAACAGGGACCTAGACCCCGAGCAGTACTTC. Amino acid sequence: CASSQNRDLDPEQYF.

At least ten counts were recorded for this clonotype. The chain employs TRBV12-3 or TRBV12-4 and TRBJ2-1, with D uncertain. The CDR3 consists of 13 residues. Trimming removed 8 bases from V and 4 bases from J, with 12 bases in between. The chain's CDR3 is CASADFDYNEQFF. The CDR3 DNA follows: TGTGCCAGCGCAGACTTCGATTACAATGAGCAGTTCTTC.

This clonotype was found many times. The rearrangement links TRBV11-2 to TRBJ2-1, with 8 bases that match TRBD2. V lost 5 bases, J lost 7 bases, and 13 bases stayed unmatched. The V gene's germline CDR1 is SGHAT and CDR2 FQNNGV. The CDR3 spans 16 residues. The chain's CDR3 is CASSPRLSGSRNEQFF. The CDR3 DNA sequence: TGTGCCAGCAGCCCTCGGTTGAGCGGGAGTCGGAATGAGCAGTTCTTC. Together with reference TRBV11-2 and TRBJ2-1, the CDR3 gives the full variable domain: EAGVAQSPRYKIIEKRQSVAFWCNPISGHATLYWYQQILGQGPKLLIQFQNNGVVDDSQLPKDRFSAERLKGVDSTLKIQPAKLEDSAVYLCASSPRLSGSRNEQFFGPGTRLTVL.

This clonotype was observed many times. The gene calls are TRBV5-1 and TRBJ2-7; 8 nucleotides align to TRBD2. CDR3 length equals 15 residues. V was clipped by 0 bases and J by 4 bases; unmatched bases: 6. The germline CDR1 and CDR2 sequences are SGHRS and YFSETQ. CDR3 in amino acids: CASSLDAGGPYEQYF. In DNA, the CDR3 is TGCGCCAGCAGCTTGGATGCGGGAGGTCCTTACGAGCAGTACTTC. The entire variable domain, with the rest obtained from reference TRBV5-1 and TRBJ2-7, is as follows: KAGVTQTPRYLIKTRGQQVTLSCSPISGHRSVSWYQQTPGQGLQFLFEYFSETQRNKGNFPGRFSGRQFSNSRSEMNVSTLELGDSALYLCASSLDAGGPYEQYFGPGTRLTVT.

This clonotype appeared many times. The chain combines TRBV28 with TRBJ2-1; 8 nucleotides line up with TRBD2. The length of the CDR3 is 14 residues. The V gene end was trimmed by 3 bases and the J gene end by 5 bases; junction bases not matched to a gene: 3. Germline lookup yields CDR1 MDHEN and CDR2 SYDVKM. The CDR3 bases are TGTGCCAGCAGTTTTAGCGGGAAGAACAATGAGCAGTTCTTC. Translating it yields CASSFSGKNNEQFF. The entire variable domain, with the rest obtained from reference TRBV28 and TRBJ2-1, is as follows: DVKVTQSSRYLVKRTGEKVFLECVQDMDHENMFWYRQDPGLGLRLIYFSYDVKMKEKGDIPEGYSVSREKKERFSLILESASTNQTSMYLCASSFSGKNNEQFFGPGTRLTVL.

This clonotype was detected once. The chain combines TRBV12-3 or TRBV12-4 with TRBJ2-1; the D gene is possibly TRBD1 (5 bases). The CDR3 is made up of 17 amino acids. With 3 bases removed from V and 12 bases from J, the gap between germline ends came to 27 bases. The CDR3 region has the DNA TGTGCCAGCAGTTTGTTAAGGAAGGGGCTCGGCTCGACTTGGCAGTTCTTC. Its translation: CASSLLRKGLGSTWQFF.

The gene calls are TRBV27 and TRBJ1-3; no clear D. Trimming left V 2 bases short and J 9 bases short, with 14 bases between. Germline V gives CDR1 MNHEY, CDR2 SMNVEV (reference sequence). This CDR3 has 14 amino acids. This chain's CDR3 is CASSLSSGVGTIYF. The CDR3 DNA is TGTGCCAGCAGTTTAAGTTCTGGGGTTGGCACCATATATTTT.

CDR3 DNA: TGCGCCAGCAGCCTAGGACAGGGCACTAACTATGGCTACACCTTC. Translated, it gives CASSLGQGTNYGYTF. This chain links TRBV4-1 with TRBJ1-2; 8 positions match TRBD1. The CDR3 extends over 15 amino acids. V lost 4 bases and J lost 0; bases outside the gene matches: 4. From germline, CDR1 is MGHRA and CDR2 YSYEKL.

This clonotype has only a few counts. This may come from a read error, since a much larger clone is one base off. V and J are TRBV28 and TRBJ2-1; 11 bases are a match to TRBD2. This CDR3 is 14 amino acids long. The V gene's germline CDR1 is MDHEN and CDR2 SYDVKM. V trimming: 5 bases; J trimming: 9 bases; junction bases outside the gene matches: 6. The CDR3 region is CASSVSGRATEQFF. For the CDR3, the DNA is TGTGCCAGCAGTGTTAGCGGGAGGGCGACTGAGCAGTTCTTC.

Many counts were recorded for this clonotype. The V gene is TRBV11-2, the J gene TRBJ1-1; D is unclear. The CDR3 spans 13 residues. The germline V gene has CDR1 SGHAT and CDR2 FQNNGV. The V end was cut by 0 bases, the J end by 8 bases, with 10 bases between. CDR3 nucleotides: TGTGCCAGCAGCTTAGATCCAGGCGGCGAAGCTTTCTTT. Translated, it gives CASSLDPGGEAFF.

This clonotype turned up a few times. J is TRBJ1-1 and V is TRBV12-3 or TRBV12-4, with a tentative D call TRBD1 (6 bases). With 7 bases removed from V and 5 bases from J, the gap between germline ends came to 14 bases. The length of the CDR3 is 13 residues. The CDR3 DNA reads as TGTGCCAGCAACCTAGGGGGGCATACTGAAGCTTTCTTT. Translating gives CASNLGGHTEAFF.